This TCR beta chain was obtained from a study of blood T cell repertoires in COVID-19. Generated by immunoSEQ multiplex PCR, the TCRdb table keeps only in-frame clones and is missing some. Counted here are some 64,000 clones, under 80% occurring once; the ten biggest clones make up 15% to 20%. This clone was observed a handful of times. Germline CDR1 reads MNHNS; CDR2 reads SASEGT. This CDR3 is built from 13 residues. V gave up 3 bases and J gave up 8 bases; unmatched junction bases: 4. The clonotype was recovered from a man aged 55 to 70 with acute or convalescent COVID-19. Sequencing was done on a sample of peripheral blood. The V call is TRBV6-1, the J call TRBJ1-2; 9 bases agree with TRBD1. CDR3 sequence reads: CASSDTGGRGYTF. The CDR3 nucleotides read TGTGCCAGCAGTGATACAGGGGGCCGGGGCTACACCTTC.